The rows below give T cell receptor beta chains drawn from one sample of a study of shared clonotypes between healthy human individuals. Method: immunoSEQ multiplex PCR; TCRdb's copy keeps in-frame clones and lacks some. The sample contains approximately 1.5 million clones, 95% to 99% of which appear only once. Material: naive CD4+ T cells sorted from blood. The receptor source for this set is a man aged 30 to 39 in good health. Both conserved end residues are part of each CDR3. Clone sizes are given selectively: once, few, many, or a class where the clone is expanded.

clone_size j_call v_call cdr3_aa
NA TRBJ2-5 TRBV9 CASSFTIAGGQETQYF
NA TRBJ2-2 TRBV6-6 CASSGTGNTGELFF
NA TRBJ2-6 TRBV18 CASSGMGRGSSGANVLTF
NA TRBJ2-1 TRBV29-1 CSALGRAGGDFLNEQFF
NA TRBJ2-7 TRBV28 CASSPPGAYEQYF
NA TRBJ2-5 TRBV5-6 CASSLVRLTGEETQYF
NA TRBJ1-5 TRBV28 CASILKGRLANQPQHF
NA TRBJ2-5 TRBV2 CASSGLGAETQYF
NA TRBJ2-5 TRBV7-2 CASSRRVDRETQYF
NA TRBJ2-3 TRBV5-1 CASSLIGTDTQYF
once TRBJ2-2 TRBV11-2 CASSFRGAGTGELFF
NA TRBJ2-7 TRBV7-3 CASSLVPGQGHEQYF
NA TRBJ2-7 TRBV30 CAWSVLQGADYEQYF
NA TRBJ2-3 TRBV5-6 CASSLPPKTDTQYF
NA TRBJ2-3 TRBV4-1 CASSRVGGDAITDTQYF
NA TRBJ2-5 TRBV9 CASSVEPRAQETQYF
NA TRBJ1-3 TRBV2 CASSGKSAAGNTIYF
NA TRBJ2-7 TRBV9 CASSVLDGDFYEQYF